Sequencing of this T cell receptor beta chain was carried out in a study of blood T cell repertoires in COVID-19. About the research overall: Collection of acute and convalescent COVID-19 samples took place in the United States, Italy and Spain.

Trimming cost V 3 bases and J 1 base, with 4 bases left between them. The V gene's germline CDR1 is MNHEY and CDR2 SMNVEV (reference sequence). The CDR3 totals 13 residues. In the original processing: Amplification with reference gene primers provided the estimates of nucleated cell counts. Libraries were prepared by immunoSEQ multiplex PCR; TCRdb keeps only in-frame clonotypes and omits some of them. That table gives V, J and clone size, and the DNA gave D and trimming. This sample yields 330,000 or so clones, of which roughly 90% are seen a single time; approximately 1% belongs to the top ten. Ages ranged from roughly 18 to 100 years, with residence in about 23 US areas.

This receptor was taken from a woman aged 30 to 39 who had been exposed to COVID-19. Material for sequencing was PBMCs or T cells enriched from blood (not recorded which). The chain employs TRBV27 and TRBJ2-1; D call uncertain. The CDR3 is CASSFQSYNEQFF. For the CDR3, the DNA is TGTGCCAGCAGTTTTCAGTCCTACAATGAGCAGTTCTTC.